These 25 T cell receptor beta chains were all obtained from the same sample, sequenced in a study of shared clonotypes between healthy human individuals. Clones were sequenced by immunoSEQ multiplex PCR, and TCRdb holds only the in-frame ones, with some missing. There are hundreds of thousands of clones in the sample; around 96% occur only once, and approximately 0.12% lies in the top ten. CD45RO negativity and positive selection for CCR7 defined naive CD8 cells, a population that excluded terminally differentiated effector memory CD45RA+ cells. Sequenced: naive CD8+ T cells sorted from blood. Every receptor here comes from a woman aged 30 to 39 in good health.

This chain connects TRBV5-6 to TRBJ2-4, with D possibly matching TRBD1 (6 bases). Germline V gives CDR1 SGHDT, CDR2 YYEEEE. This CDR3 has 13 amino acids. V was trimmed by 0 bases and J by 5 bases, leaving 6 bases between them. The CDR3: CASSLGTENIQYF. The CDR3 DNA reads TGTGCCAGCAGCTTGGGGACAGAAAACATTCAGTACTTC.

The CDR3 DNA sequence: TGTGCCAGCAGCTTGGATACCCTGCCTGAGCAGTTCTTC. Its protein product is CASSLDTLPEQFF. The chain links TRBV5-4 to TRBJ2-1; no definite D call. The CDR3 has 13 residues. Germline CDR1 SGHNT, CDR2 YYREEE (reference sequence). V was trimmed by 0 bases and J by 9 bases, leaving 10 bases between them.

The CDR3 protein is CASSEGVTGGVQYEQYF. The CDR3 nucleotides read TGTGCCAGCAGTGAAGGAGTTACAGGGGGGGTTCAGTACGAGCAGTACTTC. The chain uses TRBV6-1 and TRBJ2-7; maybe TRBD1 (8 bases). This CDR3 contains 17 residues. Deletions cut 1 base from V and 4 bases from J, with 20 bases between. Germline assignment: CDR1 MNHNS and CDR2 SASEGT.

This rearrangement joins TRBV2 to TRBJ1-1; D is undetermined. Between the trimmed V and J ends, which lost 3 bases and 0 bases, there was a span of 5 bases. The length of the CDR3 is 13 residues. The germline V gene encodes CDR1 SNHLY and CDR2 FYNNEI. The CDR3 coding sequence is TGTGCCAGCAGTGAGACCATGAACACTGAAGCTTTCTTT. This encodes CASSETMNTEAFF.

The V gene is TRBV4-1, the J gene TRBJ2-3; perhaps TRBD1 as D (5 bases). The length of the CDR3 is 14 residues. In germline, CDR1 is MGHRA, CDR2 YSYEKL. V lost 4 bases, J lost 6 bases, and 14 bases lay in between. CDR3 loop: CASSPRQIGDTQYF. The CDR3 region has the DNA TGCGCCAGCAGCCCGAGACAGATTGGGGATACGCAGTATTTT.

V is TRBV16 and J is TRBJ1-5, with a weak D call TRBD1 (5 bases). The germline V gene encodes CDR1 KGHSY and CDR2 FQNENV. CDR3 size: 13 residues. Between the trimmed V and J ends, which lost 3 bases and 6 bases, there was a span of 9 bases. CDR3 DNA: TGTGCCAGCAGCCAGCAGGGCGGTCAGCCCCAGCATTTT. It specifies CASSQQGGQPQHF.

V usage is TRBV30 and J usage is TRBJ2-3, with 11 bases fitting TRBD1. The length of the CDR3 is 18 residues. CDR1 is GTSNPN and CDR2 is SVGIG in the germline V gene (reference sequence). The junction had 16 bases not matched to a gene; V was cut back by 5 bases and J by 3 bases. Written as DNA, the CDR3 is TGTGCCTGGGCCGCCCTCCTTGGGACAGGGGGAAGAACAGATACGCAGTATTTT. It specifies CAWAALLGTGGRTDTQYF.

This clone was observed a single time. V is TRBV13 and J is TRBJ2-7; possibly TRBD1 for D (5 bases). In germline, CDR1 is PRHDT, CDR2 FYEKMQ (reference sequence). Trimming left V 2 bases short and J 0 bases short, with 8 bases between. The CDR3 spans 14 residues. DNA of the CDR3: TGTGCCAGCAGCTTAACCGACAGCTCCTACGAGCAGTACTTC. It translates to CASSLTDSSYEQYF.

The chain employs TRBV27 and TRBJ2-1; D possibly matches TRBD1 or TRBD2 (5 bases each). Between the trimmed V and J ends, which lost 3 bases and 4 bases, there was a span of 13 bases. The V gene's germline CDR1 is MNHEY and CDR2 SMNVEV (reference sequence). The CDR3 is made up of 15 amino acids. DNA of the CDR3: TGTGCCAGCAGTTTCCTGGCAGAGGGGTACAATGAGCAGTTCTTC. Its translation is CASSFLAEGYNEQFF.

This chain uses TRBV30 with TRBJ1-4; no clear D gene. The ends were cut back, 3 bases at V and 4 bases at J, with 15 bases in the middle. Germline lookup yields CDR1 GTSNPN and CDR2 SVGIG (reference sequence). The CDR3 loop spans 15 amino acids. The CDR3 reads CAWSYPEGINEKLFF. The CDR3 nucleotides are TGTGCCTGGAGCTATCCGGAGGGAATTAATGAAAAACTGTTTTTT.

This rearrangement joins TRBV5-4 to TRBJ1-3; D is possibly TRBD1 (6 bases). V lost 0 bases, J lost 7 bases, and 14 bases lay in between. Germline CDR1 reads SGHNT; CDR2 reads YYREEE (reference sequence). The CDR3 contains 15 residues. The CDR3 bases are TGTGCCAGCAGCTTGGGGGGGCAGTCGCCCAACACCATATATTTT. It is translated as CASSLGGQSPNTIYF.

V and J are TRBV4-1 and TRBJ1-5, with D unclear. V was trimmed by 1 base and J by 0 bases, leaving 13 bases between them. The CDR3 is 17 amino acids. The V gene's germline CDR1 is MGHRA and CDR2 YSYEKL. CDR3 sequence: CASSQGRLPYSNQPQHF. DNA for the CDR3: TGCGCCAGCAGCCAAGGTCGTTTGCCATATAGCAATCAGCCCCAGCATTTT.

The CDR3 protein is CASSAPPGQGKEQYF. The CDR3 coding sequence is TGTGCCAGCAGTGCCCCTCCGGGACAGGGGAAAGAGCAGTACTTC. The chain employs TRBV28 and TRBJ2-7, with 10 bases that match TRBD1. Per germline, CDR1 MDHEN and CDR2 SYDVKM. The CDR3 consists of 15 residues. Unmatched junction bases numbered 11, after V lost 5 bases and J lost 7 bases.

The chain carries TRBV19 and TRBJ1-5; D perhaps matches TRBD1 (6 bases). The CDR3 is made up of 11 amino acids. V gave up 5 bases and J gave up 9 bases, with 8 bases separating them. The germline CDR1 and CDR2 sequences are LNHDA and SQIVND (reference sequence). The CDR3: CASSRGGPQHF. The CDR3 bases are TGTGCCAGTAGTCGAGGGGGGCCCCAGCATTTT.

The V gene is TRBV7-9, the J gene TRBJ2-1; TRBD2 matches 10 bases. Germline V gene sequence: CDR1 SEHNR, CDR2 FQNEAQ (reference sequence). The CDR3 runs 15 residues. The V segment lost 1 base and the J segment 8 bases; nucleotides outside the gene matches: 5. Here the CDR3 reads CASSLVTSGKDEQFF. The CDR3 DNA is TGTGCCAGCAGCTTAGTAACTAGCGGGAAAGATGAGCAGTTCTTC.

The chain has TRBV16 and TRBJ2-1; 9 positions match TRBD1. This CDR3 is built from 16 residues. V was clipped by 4 bases and J by 6 bases; unmatched bases: 10. Germline V CDR1 and CDR2: KGHSY, FQNENV. CDR3 residues: CASSPSVGTGINEQFF. The CDR3 DNA is TGTGCCAGCAGCCCATCGGTGGGGACAGGGATCAATGAGCAGTTCTTC. Looking up the rest from reference TRBV16 and TRBJ2-1 gives the full variable domain: GEEVAQTPKHLVRGEGQKAKLYCAPIKGHSYVFWYQQVLKNEFKFLISFQNENVFDETGMPKERFSAKCLPNSPCSLEIQATKLEDSAVYFCASSPSVGTGINEQFFGPGTRLTVL.

In regard to this clone: Other DNA sequences from this sample encode an identical CDR3 as well. The chain combines TRBV29-1 with TRBJ2-1; either TRBD1 or TRBD2 may supply D (5 bases each). Germline V CDR1 and CDR2: SQVTM, ANQGSEA. The CDR3 spans 10 residues. The V end was cut by 4 bases, the J end by 10 bases, with 8 bases between. The CDR3 nucleotides read TGCAGCGTTGTTAGGGACGAGCAGTTCTTC. Amino acid sequence: CSVVRDEQFF.

The chain has TRBV4-1 and TRBJ1-1; 7 bases line up with TRBD1. With V trimmed by 4 bases and J by 1 base, 9 bases remained unmatched. The CDR3 consists of 16 residues. Germline CDR1 MGHRA, CDR2 YSYEKL. This CDR3 is CASSPRTGERNTEAFF. The CDR3 region has the DNA TGCGCCAGCAGCCCCCGGACAGGCGAGAGGAACACTGAAGCTTTCTTT.

The table lists this clone with a count of one. The genes are TRBV4-2 and TRBJ2-5; 7 bases align to TRBD1. The germline V gene has CDR1 LGHNA and CDR2 YNFKEQ. With V trimmed by 0 bases and J by 5 bases, 18 bases remained unmatched. The CDR3 is 19 amino acids. CDR3 nucleotides: TGTGCCAGCAGCCAAGATCAAGGGACAGAGTTAGCGAAAGACGAGACCCAGTACTTC. Translation gives CASSQDQGTELAKDETQYF.

The chain combines TRBV28 with TRBJ1-5; 9 bases are shared with TRBD1. This CDR3 comprises 19 residues. Trimming removed 2 bases from V and 1 base from J; junction bases left unmatched: 12. The germline gives CDR1 MDHEN, CDR2 SYDVKM. The CDR3 nucleotides are TGTGCCAGCAGTTTAAGGACGGTGGGGACAGGGCTGAGCAATCAGCCCCAGCATTTT. It encodes CASSLRTVGTGLSNQPQHF.

The chain is built from TRBV9 and TRBJ1-2, with D unresolved. CDR1 and CDR2 (germline): SGDLS, YYNGEE. V shed 3 bases and J shed 7 bases, with 22 bases lying between them. This CDR3 is 16 amino acids long. The CDR3 DNA is TGTGCCAGCAGCGCTCTACGGACGGCTCGAATCGGTGGCTACACCTTC. Its translation is CASSALRTARIGGYTF.

The chain employs TRBV27 and TRBJ2-7; the D gene is possibly TRBD2 (5 bases). CDR1 and CDR2 from the germline V gene are MNHEY and SMNVEV (reference sequence). This CDR3 spans 14 amino acids. V lost 4 bases, J lost 1 base, and 11 bases lay in between. The chain's CDR3 is CASSYGMPSYEQYF. In DNA, the CDR3 is TGTGCCAGCAGTTACGGGATGCCTTCCTACGAGCAGTACTTC.

This sequence joins TRBV11-2 and TRBJ2-3; D not certain. Trimming removed 5 bases at V and 0 bases at J, with 15 bases between. The V gene's germline CDR1 is SGHAT and CDR2 FQNNGV. The CDR3 is 16 residues long. The CDR3 coding sequence is TGTGCCAGCAGCCTAATCGGAATTGCGAGCACAGATACGCAGTATTTT. It is translated as CASSLIGIASTDTQYF.

The chain joins TRBV11-2 to TRBJ1-1; D is ambiguous. V was clipped by 7 bases and J by 4 bases, with 10 bases between them. Germline V gives CDR1 SGHAT, CDR2 FQNNGV. This CDR3 region has 12 residues. CDR3 DNA sequence: TGTGCCAGCACCATGGGAGTCACTGAAGCTTTCTTT. Encoded protein: CASTMGVTEAFF.

The CDR3 DNA sequence: TGTGCCAGCAGCTTAGGGAACAGGTACGAGCAGTACTTC. Translating it yields CASSLGNRYEQYF. This chain connects TRBV7-9 to TRBJ2-7, with a possible D match to TRBD1 (5 bases). The ends were cut back, 1 base at V and 4 bases at J, with 8 bases in the middle. This CDR3 has 13 residues. CDR1 and CDR2 (germline): SEHNR, FQNEAQ (reference sequence).